A single sample is the source of the 23 T cell receptor beta chains below, sequenced in a study of blood T cells in healthy people across ages. A second PCR of roughly 7 to 11 cycles used a sample-barcoded 5' primer and a J-beta primer mix. TCRdb used MiXCR to reprocess the 5' RACE reads, holding one entry per CDR3 protein. The sample includes roughly 1.7 million distinct CDR3 sequences, 30% to 40% of them seen just once. Material: blood. The receptors derive from a woman aged 30 to 39 in good health.

This clonotype was seen a few times. Just one base apart from a much larger clone, this may be a read error. The chain recombines TRBV12-3 or TRBV12-4 with TRBJ2-3, with 8 bases that match TRBD2. The CDR3 is 15 amino acids. CDR3 DNA sequence: TGTGCCCGCAGTATCAGCGGGAGTGTTACAGATACGCAGTATTTT. Translating gives CARSISGSVTDTQYF.

Only a few counts were recorded for this clonotype. The chain carries TRBV5-1 and TRBJ1-1, with a tentative D call TRBD1 (5 bases). This CDR3 contains 14 residues. Germline V lookup: CDR1 SGHRS, CDR2 YFSETQ. Trimming cost V 5 bases and J 1 base, with 12 bases left between them. The CDR3 region has the DNA TGCGCCAGCAGGTCTGACACAGGGAACACTGAAGCTTTCTTT. This gives the protein CASRSDTGNTEAFF.

At least ten counts were recorded for this clonotype. The chain carries TRBV29-1 and TRBJ2-1; 10 bases match TRBD2. The CDR3 length is 14 residues. Germline CDR1 SQVTM, CDR2 ANQGSEA. The V gene end was trimmed by 4 bases and the J gene end by 4 bases; junction bases not matched to a gene: 4. The CDR3 DNA reads as TGCAGCGTTGCCCAGACTAGCGGGTACAATGAGCAGTTCTTC. It specifies CSVAQTSGYNEQFF.

This clonotype was observed a few times. J is TRBJ2-1 and V is TRBV7-8; a weak D match, TRBD2 (6 bases). The germline CDR1 and CDR2 sequences are SGHVS and FQNEAQ. V lost 10 bases to trimming and J lost 10 bases, with 17 bases between them. This CDR3 comprises 12 residues. CDR3: CATAGLNGEQFF. The CDR3 DNA is TGTGCCACCGCGGGACTTAACGGGGAGCAGTTCTTC.

There are a few counts of this clonotype. V and J are TRBV30 and TRBJ1-1; D gene ambiguous. The CDR3 has 12 residues. CDR1 and CDR2 (germline): GTSNPN, SVGIG (reference sequence). V lost 2 bases to trimming and J lost 5 bases, with 9 bases between them. DNA for the CDR3: TGTGCCTGGAGTCTTTCGGGGACTGAAGCTTTCTTT. Translating gives CAWSLSGTEAFF.

This clonotype was detected only once. This may stem from a read error, because a much larger clone lies one nucleotide away. The chain carries TRBV15 and TRBJ2-5, with 10 bases fitting TRBD1. This CDR3 is 17 amino acids long. CDR1 and CDR2 (germline): LNHNV, YYDKDF (reference sequence). CDR3 sequence reads: CATSRWMTGGDRETRYF. The CDR3 DNA reads as TGTGCCACCAGCAGATGGATGACAGGGGGCGATAGGGAGACCCGGTACTTC.

Only a few counts were recorded for this clonotype. The V call is TRBV27, the J call TRBJ2-7, with TRBD1 as a possible D gene (6 bases). CDR1 MNHEY and CDR2 SMNVEV come from the germline V gene (reference sequence). V was clipped by 5 bases and J by 3 bases, with 14 bases between them. The CDR3 has 14 amino acids. The CDR3 region is CASSAHRDLYEQYF. In nucleotides, the CDR3 is TGTGCCAGCAGTGCCCACAGGGATCTCTACGAGCAGTACTTC.

At least ten counts were recorded for this clonotype. The CDR3 loop reads CSVDGGRGTYEQYF. For the CDR3, the DNA is TGCAGCGTTGATGGTGGCAGGGGAACCTACGAGCAGTACTTC. This sequence joins TRBV29-1 and TRBJ2-7; D might be TRBD1 (6 bases). V was cut by 3 bases and J by 2 bases, with 14 bases left in between. The CDR3 runs to 14 residues. The V gene's germline CDR1 is SQVTM and CDR2 ANQGSEA.

This clonotype appeared a few times. The gene calls are TRBV9 and TRBJ2-7, with D possibly matching TRBD2 (6 bases). V shed 4 bases and J shed 2 bases, with 13 bases lying between them. In germline, CDR1 is SGDLS, CDR2 YYNGEE. The CDR3 runs to 14 residues. CDR3 in DNA: TGTGCCAGCAGCTCGGGAGCCGGAGCCTACGAGCAGTACTTC. It codes for CASSSGAGAYEQYF.

The chain employs TRBV10-2 and TRBJ1-4; D may be TRBD1 (6 bases). This CDR3 is built from 15 residues. Trimming took off 8 bases at V and 0 bases at J, with 13 bases between the two ends. Germline V gene sequence: CDR1 WSHSY, CDR2 SAAADI. The CDR3 protein is CASCMDRTTNEKLFF. Here the CDR3 DNA reads TGCGCCAGCTGTATGGACAGAACAACTAATGAAAAACTGTTTTTT.

The V gene is TRBV10-2, the J gene TRBJ1-2; 9 bases align to TRBD1. V was clipped by 6 bases and J by 3 bases; unmatched bases: 11. CDR3 length: 16 amino acids. CDR1 WSHSY and CDR2 SAAADI come from the germline V gene. DNA of the CDR3: TGCGCCAGCAGGTCCCGTCGGGGGGACAGGGACTATGGCTACACCTTC. Residues: CASRSRRGDRDYGYTF.

The V call is TRBV7-2, the J call TRBJ1-2; D is unclear. The length of the CDR3 is 13 residues. Trimming pared 3 bases from V and 8 bases from J, leaving 13 bases between. Germline CDR1 reads SGHTA; CDR2 reads FQGNSA. DNA of the CDR3: TGTGCCAGCAGCTTTCCTACCAGTTTGGGCTACACCTTC. The encoded protein is CASSFPTSLGYTF.

Notes on this clonotype: The junction departs from germline at one end; a sequencing error may be responsible. The CDR3 spells CAGSLRSGTDTQYF. CDR3 coding DNA: TGTGCCGGCAGCTTAAGAAGTGGCACAGATACGCAGTATTTT. The chain couples TRBV7-2 to TRBJ2-3; D gene uncertain. The V gene's germline CDR1 is SGHTA and CDR2 FQGNSA. The CDR3 is made up of 14 amino acids. Drawing the rest from reference TRBV7-2 and TRBJ2-3, the complete variable domain is GAGVSQSPSNKVTEKGKDVELRCDPISGHTALYWYRQSLGQGLEFLIYFQGNSAPDKSGLPSDRFSAERTGGSVSTLTIQRTQQEDSAVYLCAGSLRSGTDTQYFGPGTRLTVL.

The J gene is TRBJ2-1, the V gene TRBV29-1; D possibly matches TRBD1 or TRBD2 (6 bases each). V was trimmed by 6 bases and J by 9 bases, leaving 15 bases between them. CDR3 length: 12 amino acids. CDR1 is SQVTM, CDR2 ANQGSEA, per germline. The CDR3 nucleotides are TGCAGCGTACGTAGGGGGGCGCCTGAGCAGTTCTTC. Its protein is CSVRRGAPEQFF.

This clonotype has just a few counts. The rearrangement uses TRBV4-1 and TRBJ2-1; 10 bases are a match to TRBD2. V lost 3 bases and J lost 8; bases outside the gene matches: 10. The CDR3 consists of 16 residues. Germline V lookup: CDR1 MGHRA, CDR2 YSYEKL. DNA for the CDR3: TGCGCCAGCAGCCAGGCACCGGGACTAGCGTCTTATGAGCAGTTCTTC. It translates to CASSQAPGLASYEQFF.

The sample holds a few counts of this clonotype. The gene calls are TRBV2 and TRBJ2-7; unclear D gene. Trimming removed 6 bases from V and 4 bases from J, with 4 bases in between. The germline V gene encodes CDR1 SNHLY and CDR2 FYNNEI. The CDR3 runs to 10 residues. The CDR3 sequence is CASRRYEQYF. In DNA form, the CDR3 reads TGTGCCAGCAGAAGGTACGAGCAGTACTTC.

In this sample, this clonotype turned up a few times. The chain joins TRBV6-5 to TRBJ2-1; D might be TRBD2 (5 bases). Between the trimmed V and J ends, which lost 5 bases and 4 bases, there was a span of 12 bases. Germline V gene sequence: CDR1 MNHEY, CDR2 SVGAGI. This CDR3 has 14 residues. The CDR3 sequence is CASSPDGGYNEQFF. The CDR3 bases are TGTGCCAGCAGTCCCGACGGAGGATACAATGAGCAGTTCTTC.

The V and J genes are TRBV20-1 and TRBJ2-4, with 8 bases aligning to TRBD2. Per the germline V gene, CDR1 is DFQATT and CDR2 is SNEGSKA (reference sequence). This CDR3 has 13 amino acids. The V gene end was trimmed by 2 bases and the J gene end by 6 bases; junction bases not matched to a gene: 3. DNA of the CDR3: TGCAGTGCTAGAATCGGGACTAGAAACATTCAGTACTTC. Translating it yields CSARIGTRNIQYF.

This clonotype was observed a handful of times. V and J are TRBV6-5 and TRBJ1-2, with D unclear. The CDR3 contains 15 residues. Trimming took 0 bases from V and 4 from J, leaving 12 bases between them. Germline V gives CDR1 MNHEY, CDR2 SVGAGI. In DNA, the CDR3 is TGTGCCAGCAGTTACTCGAAGGCAGCCTTCTATGGCTACACCTTC. It is translated as CASSYSKAAFYGYTF.

The V and J genes are TRBV5-1 and TRBJ1-1; perhaps TRBD1 as D (6 bases). The CDR3 covers 15 residues. V dropped 0 bases and J dropped 2 bases, with 11 bases sitting between them. Germline loops: CDR1 SGHRS, CDR2 YFSETQ. The chain's CDR3 is CASSLEGGDNTEAFF. The CDR3 nucleotides read TGCGCCAGCAGCTTGGAGGGGGGAGATAACACTGAAGCTTTCTTT.

The rearrangement joins TRBV27 to TRBJ1-2; TRBD1 is a possible D gene (5 bases). CDR1 is MNHEY and CDR2 is SMNVEV in the germline V gene (reference sequence). Trimming stripped 5 bases from V and 8 bases from J, with 18 bases between. The CDR3 is made up of 14 amino acids. The CDR3 nucleotides are TGTGCCAGCAGTAGGGACGGATGGCTGAAGGGCTACACCTTC. The encoded protein is CASSRDGWLKGYTF.

This clonotype was recorded a few times. The chain couples TRBV6-5 to TRBJ2-5; the D is unclear. The CDR3 runs to 13 residues. The germline CDR1 and CDR2 sequences are MNHEY and SVGAGI. Trimming took 6 bases from V and 6 from J, leaving 14 bases between them. CDR3 nucleotide sequence: TGTGCCAGCAGGTATACCGGAGAGAAGACCCAGTACTTC. Translation: CASRYTGEKTQYF.

This clonotype was detected a few times. The rearrangement links TRBV2 to TRBJ2-7; the D gene could be TRBD1 or TRBD2 (5 bases each). The better agreement between TRBJ2-5 and the DNA end casts doubt on the J call. CDR1 is SNHLY and CDR2 is FYNNEI in the germline V gene. The CDR3 length is 15 residues. CDR3 DNA sequence: TGTGCCAGCAGAGGTACCGGGACGGACCCGTGGACCCAGTACTTC. Translated: CASRGTGTDPWTQYF.